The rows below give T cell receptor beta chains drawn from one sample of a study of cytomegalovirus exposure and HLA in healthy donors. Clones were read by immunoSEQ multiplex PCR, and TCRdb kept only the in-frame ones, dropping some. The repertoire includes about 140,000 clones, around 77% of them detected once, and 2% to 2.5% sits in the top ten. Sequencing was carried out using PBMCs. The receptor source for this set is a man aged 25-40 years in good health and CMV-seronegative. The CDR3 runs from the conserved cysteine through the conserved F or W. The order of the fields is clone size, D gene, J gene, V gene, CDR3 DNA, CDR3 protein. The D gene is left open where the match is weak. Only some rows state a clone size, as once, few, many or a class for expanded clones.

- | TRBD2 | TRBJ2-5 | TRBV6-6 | TGTGCCAGCAGTCTTGGACTAGCGGGCCAAGAGACCCAGTACTTC | CASSLGLAGQETQYF
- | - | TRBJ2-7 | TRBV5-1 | TGCGCCAGCAGCCACCAACGGGAAAAAGCCTACGAGCAGTACTTC | CASSHQREKAYEQYF
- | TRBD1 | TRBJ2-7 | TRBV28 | TGTGCCAGCAGTCTACCGGGACAGGGAAGCTACGAGCAGTACTTC | CASSLPGQGSYEQYF
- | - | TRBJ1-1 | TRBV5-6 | TGTGCCAGCAGTAAGAGGGCCGGGACTGAAGCTTTCTTT | CASSKRAGTEAFF
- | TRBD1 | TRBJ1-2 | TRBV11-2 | TGTGCCAGCGCCTCACCGGGACAGCTGTATGGCTACACCTTC | CASASPGQLYGYTF
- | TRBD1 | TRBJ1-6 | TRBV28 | TGTGCCAGCAATCCAGGGGGCAACACCTATAATTCACCCCTCCACTTT | CASNPGGNTYNSPLHF
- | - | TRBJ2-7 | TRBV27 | TGTGCCAGCAGTCCCAGAGGGAAATCCTACGAGCAGTACTTC | CASSPRGKSYEQYF
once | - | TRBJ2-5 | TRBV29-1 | TGCAGCGTAACTATGCGAAGAGAGACCCAGTACTTC | CSVTMRRETQYF
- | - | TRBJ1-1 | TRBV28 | TGTGCCAGCGGAACCTCTTTGAAGCGCACTGAAGCTTTCTTT | CASGTSLKRTEAFF
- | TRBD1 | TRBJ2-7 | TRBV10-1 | TGCGCCAGCAGTGGGGACAGGGTCAACGAGCAGTACTTC | CASSGDRVNEQYF
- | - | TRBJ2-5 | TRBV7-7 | TGTGCTAGCAGTTTAAGGGCGGCTAGCGCAGAGACCCAGTACTTC | CASSLRAASAETQYF
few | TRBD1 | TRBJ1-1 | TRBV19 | TGTGCCAGCAGTCCGAAAATTAGACAGGGGGCTGGGACTGAAGCTTTCTTT | CASSPKIRQGAGTEAFF
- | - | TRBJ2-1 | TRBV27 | TGTGCCAGCAGCCCTAGCTCGGGAGTCGCCTACAATGAGCAGTTCTTC | CASSPSSGVAYNEQFF
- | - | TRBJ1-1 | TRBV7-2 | TGTGCCAGCAGTTTAGTCGTCAGGGGTGGGATGAACACTGAAGCTTTCTTT | CASSLVVRGGMNTEAFF
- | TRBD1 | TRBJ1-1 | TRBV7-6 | TGTGCCAGCAGCCCAAGGACAGGGGGTACTGAAGCTTTCTTT | CASSPRTGGTEAFF
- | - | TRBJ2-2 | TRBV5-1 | TGCGCCAGCAGCTTGGGCGCGGAGACCGGGGAGCTGTTTTTT | CASSLGAETGELFF
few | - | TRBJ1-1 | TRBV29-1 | TGCAGCGTGGCCGGGACACTGAACACTGAAGCTTTCTTT | CSVAGTLNTEAFF
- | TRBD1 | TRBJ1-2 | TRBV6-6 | TGTGCCAGCAGTCCCCAGGGGGCTAGTGGCTACACCTTC | CASSPQGASGYTF
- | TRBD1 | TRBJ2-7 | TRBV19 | TGTGCCAGTAGCAAGACAGGGGTTTCGGTTTACGAGCAGTACTTC | CASSKTGVSVYEQYF
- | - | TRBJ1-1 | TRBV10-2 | TGCGCCAGCAGTAGCAGGGTTGGTTACACTGAAGCTTTCTTT | CASSSRVGYTEAFF
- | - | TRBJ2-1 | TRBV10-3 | TGTGCCATCAGTGCTGGGGAACAGGTCAATGAGCAGTTCTTC | CAISAGEQVNEQFF
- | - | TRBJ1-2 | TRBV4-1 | TGCGCCAGCAGCCAAGCTTACAGCTATGGCTACCCCTTC | CASSQAYSYGYPF
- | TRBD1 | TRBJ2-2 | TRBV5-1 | TGCGCCAGCAGCTTGGGGGACAGGGACCCCGGGGAGCTGTTTTTT | CASSLGDRDPGELFF
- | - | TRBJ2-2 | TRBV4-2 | TGTGCCAGCAGCCAACAGGGGAATCAAGGCGGGGAGCTGTTTTTT | CASSQQGNQGGELFF
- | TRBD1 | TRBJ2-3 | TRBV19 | TGTGCCAGTAGTCCCCGGGGGACAGGGTGGGATACGCAGTATTTT | CASSPRGTGWDTQYF
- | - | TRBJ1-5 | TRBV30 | - | CAWATGSNQPQNF
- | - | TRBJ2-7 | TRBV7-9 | TGTGCCAGCAGCTTAGCCGGCTCAGGGATCGGCGAGCAGTACTTC | CASSLAGSGIGEQYF
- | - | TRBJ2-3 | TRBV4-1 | TGCGCCAGCAGCCAAGAGCCCCCCGGGAGCTTAATGTATACGCAGTATTTT | CASSQEPPGSLMYTQYF
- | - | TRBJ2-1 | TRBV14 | TGTGCCAGCAGTCAACCGGGTCCCCCCGGACAACAGTTCTTC | CASSQPGPPGQQFF
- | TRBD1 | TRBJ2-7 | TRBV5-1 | TGCGCCAGCACCCCTCAACCTTACGGGACAGGGAGGTACGAGCAGTACTTC | CASTPQPYGTGRYEQYF
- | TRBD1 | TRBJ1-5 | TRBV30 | TGTGCCTGGAGGTCAGGGGGCATTGGCAATCAGCCCCAGCATTTT | CAWRSGGIGNQPQHF
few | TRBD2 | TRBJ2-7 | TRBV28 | TGTGCCAGCAGGACCGGGACTACCTGGGACTACGAGCAGTACTTC | CASRTGTTWDYEQYF
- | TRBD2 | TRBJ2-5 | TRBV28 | TGTGCCAGCAGTCAACCGGGACTAGGAATTTGGTTTCAGTACTTC | CASSQPGLGIWFQYF
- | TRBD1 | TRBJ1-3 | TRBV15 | TGTGCCACCAGCATGAAGGACAGGGCTGGAAACACCATATATTTT | CATSMKDRAGNTIYF
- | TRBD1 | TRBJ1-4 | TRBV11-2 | TGTGCCAGCAGCTCTGGGACAGCAACTAATGAAAAACTGTTTTTT | CASSSGTATNEKLFF
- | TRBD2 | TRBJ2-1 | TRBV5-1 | TGCGCCAGCAGCTTGGGAGGGACTAGCGGGGGTGCCCAAGCCTACAATGAGCAGTTCTTC | CASSLGGTSGGAQAYNEQFF
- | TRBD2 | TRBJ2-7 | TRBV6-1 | TGTGCCAGCAGTGGACTAGCGGGGACAACCCGGGAGCAGTACTTC | CASSGLAGTTREQYF
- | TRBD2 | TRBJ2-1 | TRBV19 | TGTGCCAGTAGTACCCCGATGACTAGCGGGGGCTACAATGAGCAGTTCTTC | CASSTPMTSGGYNEQFF
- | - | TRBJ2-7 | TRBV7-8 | TGTGCCAGCAGCCCCAGTCGGGGGGCCCTTTTCTACGAGCAGTACTTC | CASSPSRGALFYEQYF
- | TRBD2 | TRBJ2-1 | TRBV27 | TGTGCCAGCAGTTTTACGGGACTAGCGGCCTACAATGAGCAGTTCTTC | CASSFTGLAAYNEQFF
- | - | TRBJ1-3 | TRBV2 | TGTGCCAGCAGTGATTACGACAATCCTGGAAACACCATATATTTT | CASSDYDNPGNTIYF
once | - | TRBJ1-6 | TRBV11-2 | TGTGCCAGCAGCTTAGGGTCCCCAAGCCATTCACCCCTCCACTTT | CASSLGSPSHSPLHF
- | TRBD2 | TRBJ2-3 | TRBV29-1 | TGCAGCGTTGACGGTCCGGGACTAGCGGTTCTGGATTTT | CSVDGPGLAVLDF
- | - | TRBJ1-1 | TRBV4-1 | TGCGCCAGCAGCCAACCAGGGGCTCACACTGAAGCTTTCTTT | CASSQPGAHTEAFF
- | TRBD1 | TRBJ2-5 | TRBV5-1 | TGCGCCAGCAGCTCCGACAGGGTGGGCCTCCGAGTAGAGCAGTACTTC | CASSSDRVGLRVEQYF
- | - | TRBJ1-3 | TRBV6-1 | TGTGCCAGCAGTGAGGGGGCGGGGGCTGGAAACACCATATATTTT | CASSEGAGAGNTIYF
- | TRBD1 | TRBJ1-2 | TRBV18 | TGTGCCAGCTCACCCCGCATAACAGGGGTAGGTGGCTACACCTTC | CASSPRITGVGGYTF
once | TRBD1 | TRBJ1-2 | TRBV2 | TGTGCCAGCAGTGAATACCGGGACAGGGGCAACTACACCTTC | CASSEYRDRGNYTF
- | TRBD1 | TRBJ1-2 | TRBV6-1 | TGTGCCAGCAGTGGGCGGGACAGCCCAAATGGCTACACCTTC | CASSGRDSPNGYTF
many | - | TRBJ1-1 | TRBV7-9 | TGTGCCAGCAGCTTAGAACGCGGGACGAAAAATGAAGCTTTCTTT | CASSLERGTKNEAFF
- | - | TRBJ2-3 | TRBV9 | TGTGCCAGCAGCGTATGGGGGGTTAATACGCAGTATTTT | CASSVWGVNTQYF
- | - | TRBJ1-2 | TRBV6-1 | TGTGCCAGCACAGGGCCACTCTTTAACTATGGCTACACCTTC | CASTGPLFNYGYTF
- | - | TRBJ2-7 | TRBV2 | TGTGCCAGCAGATCCTTTGGAGGGACCTACGAGCAGTACTTC | CASRSFGGTYEQYF
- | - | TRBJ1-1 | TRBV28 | TGTGCCAGCAGTTTAACCGGGGAGGTGAACACTGAAGCTTTCTTT | CASSLTGEVNTEAFF